The 5 T cell receptor beta chains below come from one sample, sequenced in a study of blood T cell repertoires in COVID-19 (dated by TCRdb to about 2020). To prepare the library, the immunoSEQ multiplex PCR assay was applied. Drawn from immuneACCESS, this table holds only the in-frame rearrangements with V and J called that TCRdb kept. Clones are partly lost; checked studies trace under half to an unresolved V gene and leave the rest unexplained. The sample contains more than 250,000 clones, roughly nine tenths of them found a single time. The top ten constitute approximately 5% of the sample. Specimen: PBMCs or T cells enriched from blood (not recorded which). These receptors were taken from a woman between 25 and 40 years old who had recovered from COVID-19.

V is TRBV10-3 and J is TRBJ1-1; D is unresolved. The CDR3 sequence is 16 residues long. Germline values: CDR1 ENHRY, CDR2 SYGVKD. Trimming left V 7 bases short and J 3 bases short, with 21 bases between. In nucleotides, the CDR3 is TGTGCCATCACCCCGGGTGACACGTTGAGGGACACTGAAGCTTTCTTT. Protein sequence: CAITPGDTLRDTEAFF.

Concerning this clone itself: Different DNA sequences within this sample yield the same CDR3. This rearrangement joins TRBV18 to TRBJ1-1, with TRBD1 matching over 7 bases. Trimming removed 6 bases from V and 1 base from J; junction bases left unmatched: 8. This CDR3 comprises 15 residues. From germline, CDR1 is KGHSH and CDR2 LQKENI. The CDR3 sequence is CASSPTGTENTEAFF. The CDR3 region has the DNA TGTGCCAGCTCCCCTACCGGGACAGAGAACACTGAAGCTTTCTTT.

The DNA for the CDR3 is TGTGCCAGCAGCTTATCTCGGGACTCCAATGAGCAGTTCTTC. Encoded protein: CASSLSRDSNEQFF. The chain is built from TRBV7-3 and TRBJ2-1, with TRBD2 as a possible D gene (6 bases). V was shortened by 2 bases and J by 6 bases, with 11 bases between the two germline ends. Per the germline V gene, CDR1 is SGHTA and CDR2 is FQGTGA. This CDR3 comprises 14 residues.

The chain is built from TRBV7-3 and TRBJ2-3, with D perhaps TRBD2 (5 bases). In germline, CDR1 is SGHTA, CDR2 FQGTGA. This CDR3 is built from 13 residues. V lost 8 bases and J lost 2, with 11 bases in between. The CDR3 loop reads CASGSGTTDTQYF. In DNA, the CDR3 is TGTGCCAGCGGCTCGGGAACCACAGATACGCAGTATTTT.

V gene TRBV5-4 combines with J gene TRBJ2-2; 7 nucleotides align to TRBD1. The CDR3 contains 15 residues. From germline, CDR1 is SGHNT and CDR2 YYREEE (reference sequence). V lost 4 bases, J lost 6 bases, and 9 bases stayed unmatched. DNA for the CDR3: TGTGCCAGCAGCGGAGAGGGGGCTAAGGCCGGGGAGCTGTTTTTT. The encoded protein is CASSGEGAKAGELFF.